Listed here are 7 T cell receptor beta chains from one sample, sequenced in a study of T cell repertoires in cytomegalovirus infection. Each CDR3 protein is one row after TCRdb ran MiXCR on the reads. The data contain about 230,000 distinct CDR3 sequences, approximately 22% of them singletons. The sequencing input was CD8+ T cells from PBMCs. The receptors stem from a human donor in good health (CMV status not recorded). Some clones in this sample may be carry-over from other donors' samples.

The chain recombines TRBV19 with TRBJ1-1; TRBD1 might be the D (5 bases). CDR3 length: 14 amino acids. V lost 6 bases and J 0 bases, leaving 11 bases between the germline ends. Per germline, CDR1 LNHDA and CDR2 SQIVND (reference sequence). The CDR3 sequence is CASRGELMNTEAFF. The CDR3 nucleotides are TGTGCCAGTAGAGGGGAGCTAATGAACACTGAAGCTTTCTTT.

This clonotype has ten or more counts. The chain couples TRBV7-2 to TRBJ2-1; D gene ambiguous. With 0 bases removed from V and 10 bases from J, the gap between germline ends came to 7 bases. CDR3 size: 12 residues. Germline V gene sequence: CDR1 SGHTA, CDR2 FQGNSA. As DNA, the CDR3 is TGTGCCAGCAGCTTAGCGGCAGGCGAGCAGTTCTTC. Translation gives CASSLAAGEQFF.

This sequence joins TRBV19 and TRBJ2-7; perhaps TRBD1 as D (5 bases). CDR1 LNHDA and CDR2 SQIVND come from the germline V gene (reference sequence). Trimming took off 5 bases at V and 0 bases at J, with 14 bases between the two ends. The CDR3 extends over 15 amino acids. The CDR3 loop reads CASSEVGASSYEQYF. Here the CDR3 DNA reads TGTGCCAGTAGTGAGGTAGGGGCGAGCTCCTACGAGCAGTACTTC.

The V call is TRBV20-1, the J call TRBJ2-2; D remains unclear. The CDR3 is 11 residues long. V lost 5 bases and J 5 bases, leaving 6 bases between the germline ends. CDR1 DFQATT and CDR2 SNEGSKA come from the germline V gene (reference sequence). The CDR3 reads CSAPYTGELFF. The CDR3 coding sequence is TGCAGTGCTCCATATACCGGGGAGCTGTTTTTT.

This clonotype turned up a few times. The gene calls are TRBV28 and TRBJ1-5; 11 nucleotides match TRBD1. The length of the CDR3 is 17 residues. The junction had 5 bases not matched to a gene; V was cut back by 3 bases and J by 1 base. Germline CDR1 reads MDHEN; CDR2 reads SYDVKM. CDR3 in DNA: TGTGCCAGCAGTTTCCTCGGGACAGGGGGGAGCAATCAGCCCCAGCATTTT. This codes for CASSFLGTGGSNQPQHF.

As for this clonotype: An end of the junction does not agree with germline; a read error may underlie this. The chain combines TRBV7-9 with TRBJ1-2, with 7 nucleotides matching TRBD1. The CDR3 is made up of 16 amino acids. The germline V gene has CDR1 SEHNR and CDR2 FQNEAQ (reference sequence). CDR3 protein: CASSHLESGTAYVYTF. CDR3 bases: TGTGCCAGCAGCCACCTCGAGAGCGGGACAGCCTATGTCTACACCTTC.

This clonotype was detected many times. This rearrangement joins TRBV19 to TRBJ1-1; D not certain. The CDR3 covers 13 residues. Looked up from germline, CDR1 is LNHDA and CDR2 is SQIVND (reference sequence). Trimming pared 3 bases from V and 7 bases from J, leaving 12 bases between. The CDR3 sequence is CASSISQANEAFF. In DNA form, the CDR3 reads TGTGCCAGTAGTATCAGTCAGGCAAATGAAGCTTTCTTT. Supplemented by reference TRBV19 and TRBJ1-1, the full variable domain reads DGGITQSPKYLFRKEGQNVTLSCEQNLNHDAMYWYRQDPGQGLRLIYYSQIVNDFQKGDIAEGYSVSREKKESFPLTVTSAQKNPTAFYLCASSISQANEAFFGQGTRLTVV.